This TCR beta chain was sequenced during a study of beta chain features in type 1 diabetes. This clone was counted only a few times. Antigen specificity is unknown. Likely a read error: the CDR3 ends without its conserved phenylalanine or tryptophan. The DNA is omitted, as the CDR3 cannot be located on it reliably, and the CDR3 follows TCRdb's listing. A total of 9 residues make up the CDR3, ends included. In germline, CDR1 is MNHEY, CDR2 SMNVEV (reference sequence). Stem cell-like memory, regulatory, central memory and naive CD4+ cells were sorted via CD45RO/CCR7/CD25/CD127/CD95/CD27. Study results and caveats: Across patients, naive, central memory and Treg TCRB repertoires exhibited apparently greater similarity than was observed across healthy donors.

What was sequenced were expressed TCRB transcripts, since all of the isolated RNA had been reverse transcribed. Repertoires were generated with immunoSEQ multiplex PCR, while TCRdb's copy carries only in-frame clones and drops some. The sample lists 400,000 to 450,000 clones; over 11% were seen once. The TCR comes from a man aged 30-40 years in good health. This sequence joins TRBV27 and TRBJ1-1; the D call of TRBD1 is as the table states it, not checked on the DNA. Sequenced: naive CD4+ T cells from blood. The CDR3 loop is CASSPRPGR.